These 32 T cell receptor beta chains share one sample of origin, sequenced in a study of breast tumors, draining lymph nodes, adjacent tissues. TCRdb re-analysed the multiplex PCR reads in MiXCR, keeping a single row per CDR3 protein. The sample carries about 200,000 distinct CDR3 sequences, 31% recorded once. Samples came from axillary lymph nodes draining the breast cancer. Sequenced material: axillary lymph node tissue. These receptors all come from a female donor with breast cancer. Some clones in this sample may be carry-over from other donors' samples.

V is TRBV29-1 and J is TRBJ2-2; 13 bases line up with TRBD2. Germline V gene data show CDR1 as SQVTM and CDR2 as ANQGSEA. CDR3 length: 17 amino acids. V lost 6 bases and J lost 0; bases outside the gene matches: 7. CDR3 region: CSVIGLAGATNTGELFF. In nucleotides, the CDR3 is TGCAGCGTCATAGGACTAGCGGGAGCCACGAACACCGGGGAGCTGTTTTTT.

This clonotype showed up many times. The rearrangement links TRBV6-5 to TRBJ2-5; tentatively, D is TRBD1 (5 bases). V lost 0 bases, J lost 4 bases, and 9 bases lay in between. The CDR3 extends over 14 amino acids. From germline, CDR1 is MNHEY and CDR2 SVGAGI. CDR3 sequence reads: CASSYSGRAETQYF. The CDR3 coding sequence is TGTGCCAGCAGTTACTCAGGCAGGGCAGAGACCCAGTACTTC.

For the CDR3, the DNA is TGTGTCACCGCCCCCCCCCCAGTTAAGGGAGCCTACGAGCAGTACTTC. Its translation: CVTAPPPVKGAYEQYF. The gene calls are TRBV6-5 and TRBJ2-7; a possible D gene is TRBD2 (5 bases). The germline CDR1 and CDR2 sequences are MNHEY and SVGAGI. The CDR3 is 16 residues long.

This clonotype was counted many times. The chain joins TRBV5-6 to TRBJ1-2; D is uncertain. The CDR3 covers 14 residues. Germline loops: CDR1 SGHDT, CDR2 YYEEEE. Trimming pared 4 bases from V and 4 bases from J, leaving 14 bases between. CDR3 nucleotides: TGTGCCAGCAGCCCGCCGGGCATTTTCTATGGCTACACCTTC. Translated, it gives CASSPPGIFYGYTF.

Remarks on this clonotype: Since a much larger clone is just one base distant, this may be a read error. The chain uses TRBV27 and TRBJ2-3; 11 nucleotides match TRBD2. Looked up from germline, CDR1 is MNHEY and CDR2 is SMNVEV (reference sequence). The CDR3 extends over 13 amino acids. CDR3 sequence: CASSPGLAAVSRF. CDR3 in DNA: TGTGCCAGCAGTCCGGGACTAGCGGCCGTATCACGTTTT.

This clonotype has ten or more counts. The V and J genes are TRBV18 and TRBJ1-3, with D unclear. The CDR3 totals 14 residues. V lost 0 bases and J lost 4, with 7 bases in between. Germline loops: CDR1 KGHSH, CDR2 LQKENI. CDR3 in amino acids: CASSPPPVGNTIYF. As DNA, the CDR3 is TGTGCCAGCTCACCACCGCCAGTGGGAAACACCATATATTTT. Full variable domain (rest looked up from reference TRBV18 and TRBJ1-3): NAGVMQNPRHLVRRRGQEARLRCSPMKGHSHVYWYRQLPEEGLKFMVYLQKENIIDESGMPKERFSAEFPKEGPSILRIQQVVRGDSAAYFCASSPPPVGNTIYFGEGSWLTVV.

The chain joins TRBV15 to TRBJ1-2, with a weak D call TRBD1 (5 bases). V gave up 6 bases and J gave up 5 bases, with 13 bases separating them. The CDR3 extends over 13 amino acids. CDR1 and CDR2 (germline): LNHNV, YYDKDF (reference sequence). CDR3 DNA sequence: TGTGCCACCAGGATCGACAGCGCTTATGGCTACACCTTC. Amino acids: CATRIDSAYGYTF.

In this sample, this clonotype turned up many times. The chain joins TRBV11-3 to TRBJ2-5, with D perhaps matching TRBD2 (5 bases). The CDR3 has 16 amino acids. Trimming pared 0 bases from V and 4 bases from J, leaving 15 bases between. Germline values: CDR1 SGHNT, CDR2 YENEEA. CDR3 loop: CASSLDGEEVGETQYF. The CDR3 nucleotides read TGTGCCAGCAGCTTAGACGGTGAGGAGGTGGGAGAGACCCAGTACTTC.

Many counts were recorded for this clonotype. V is TRBV5-5 and J is TRBJ1-5, with D possibly being TRBD1 (5 bases). The germline gives CDR1 SGHKS, CDR2 YYEKEE (reference sequence). Trimming removed 0 bases at V and 0 bases at J, with 7 bases between. The length of the CDR3 is 15 residues. The CDR3 DNA reads as TGTGCCAGCAGCTTGGGACAGCTTAGCAATCAGCCCCAGCATTTT. Translated, it gives CASSLGQLSNQPQHF.

In this sample, this clonotype turned up a few times. A much larger clone lies a single base off, so this may be a read error. Lacking the conserved final phenylalanine or tryptophan, this CDR3 likely reflects a read error. The chain employs TRBV19 and TRBJ1-2; no clear D. V lost 3 bases and J lost 4, with 12 bases in between. The CDR3 spans 14 residues. Germline values: CDR1 LNHDA, CDR2 SQIVND (reference sequence). This CDR3 reads CASSITTGSYGYTL. The CDR3, as DNA: TGTGCCAGTAGTATCACAACGGGGAGCTATGGCTACACCCTC.

This clonotype was detected ten times or more. The rearrangement uses TRBV9 and TRBJ1-2; 7 bases map to TRBD1. With 0 bases clipped from V and 5 bases from J, the junction kept 4 bases outside the gene matches. Germline loops: CDR1 SGDLS, CDR2 YYNGEE. This CDR3 contains 14 residues. The CDR3 loop is CASSVGTGPYGYTF. The CDR3 DNA sequence: TGTGCCAGCAGCGTAGGGACAGGCCCGTATGGCTACACCTTC.

This clonotype was counted ten times or more. The rearrangement joins TRBV6-4 to TRBJ2-3; 7 positions match TRBD1. The ends lost 6 bases at V and 3 bases at J; junction bases unmatched: 6. This CDR3 contains 14 residues. Germline CDR1 is MRHNA and CDR2 is SNTAGT. The CDR3 reads CASSPTGSTDTQYF. The CDR3 coding sequence is TGTGCCAGCAGCCCGACAGGGAGTACAGATACGCAGTATTTT.

This clonotype was found many times. CDR3 amino acids: CASRTDTYEQYF. In nucleotides, the CDR3 is TGTGCCAGCAGGACGGATACCTACGAGCAGTACTTC. The V gene is TRBV2, the J gene TRBJ2-7; D is ambiguous. Germline V gene sequence: CDR1 SNHLY, CDR2 FYNNEI. Between the trimmed V and J ends, which lost 6 bases and 2 bases, there was a span of 8 bases. The CDR3 has 12 amino acids.

On this clonotype: This may arise from a read error, as a much more abundant clone is one base away. The genes are TRBV9 and TRBJ1-2; perhaps TRBD1 as D (5 bases). V was clipped by 5 bases and J by 1 base, with 15 bases between them. CDR1 SGDLS and CDR2 YYNGEE come from the germline V gene. The CDR3 runs 15 residues. CDR3 sequence: CASSQDWGLNYGYTF. The DNA for the CDR3 is TGTGCCAGCAGTCAGGACTGGGGACTTAACTATGGCTACACCTTC.

This clonotype was detected once. The chain uses TRBV11-1 and TRBJ1-4, with D perhaps matching TRBD1 (6 bases). V dropped 2 bases and J dropped 5 bases, with 15 bases sitting between them. Germline V gives CDR1 SGHAT, CDR2 FQDESV (reference sequence). This CDR3 is built from 16 residues. CDR3 sequence: CASSLPGSRGNEKLFF. The CDR3 coding sequence is TGTGCCAGCAGCTTACCCGGGAGCAGGGGAAATGAAAAACTGTTTTTT. Complete variable domain (other parts from reference TRBV11-1 and TRBJ1-4): EAEVAQSPRYKITEKSQAVAFWCDPISGHATLYWYRQILGQGPELLVQFQDESVVDDSQLPKDRFSAERLKGVDSTLKIQPAELGDSAMYLCASSLPGSRGNEKLFFGSGTQLSVL.

This clonotype was counted between two and nine times. Since a much larger clone is just one base distant, this may be a read error. The chain combines TRBV5-4 with TRBJ2-2; unclear D gene. The CDR3 sequence is 12 residues long. V shed 3 bases and J shed 10 bases, with 10 bases lying between them. CDR1 is SGHNT, CDR2 YYREEE, per germline (reference sequence). CDR3 in amino acids: CASSSSYAELFF. The CDR3 bases are TGTGCCAGCAGCTCGTCGTATGCGGAGCTGTTTTTT.

This clonotype was counted at least ten times. The chain carries TRBV5-6 and TRBJ2-7; D might be TRBD1 or TRBD2, each matching 5 bases. Germline lookup yields CDR1 SGHDT and CDR2 YYEEEE. V was pared by 4 bases and J by 3 bases, with 8 bases between. This CDR3 is built from 12 residues. The CDR3 sequence: CASSRDRYEQYF. CDR3 DNA sequence: TGTGCCAGCAGCCGGGACCGCTACGAGCAGTACTTC.

This clonotype came up many times. The rearrangement uses TRBV2 and TRBJ1-3, with D perhaps TRBD1 (6 bases). Looked up from germline, CDR1 is SNHLY and CDR2 is FYNNEI. V was trimmed by 3 bases and J by 4 bases, leaving 19 bases between them. The CDR3 runs to 17 residues. The CDR3 bases are TGTGCCAGCAGTGATTCGATACCACCAGGGGCCGGAAACACCATATATTTT. Protein sequence: CASSDSIPPGAGNTIYF.

This clonotype has at least ten counts. The V gene is TRBV24-1, the J gene TRBJ2-5; 8 bases fit TRBD2. V was clipped by 5 bases and J by 5 bases; unmatched bases: 6. Germline CDR1 is KGHDR and CDR2 is SFDVKD. The CDR3 has 14 amino acids. CDR3 DNA sequence: TGTGCCACCAGTGGACGGGAGGGCCGGGAGACCCAGTACTTC. Translated: CATSGREGRETQYF.

This clonotype was recorded many times. J is TRBJ1-2 and V is TRBV7-2; TRBD1 aligns across 8 bases. CDR1 is SGHTA and CDR2 is FQGNSA in the germline V gene. The CDR3 spans 13 residues. The J segment lost 6 bases and the V segment lost 5 bases, leaving 5 bases of the junction unmatched. The CDR3: CASSTRTGNGYTF. CDR3 bases: TGTGCCAGCAGCACCCGGACAGGGAATGGCTACACCTTC.

This clonotype was observed at least ten times. The V call is TRBV2, the J call TRBJ2-5; possibly TRBD1 or TRBD2 for D (5 bases each). CDR1 and CDR2 (germline): SNHLY, FYNNEI. The V end lost 4 bases, the J end lost 6 bases, and 12 bases lay between the germline ends. The CDR3 is 13 residues long. The DNA of the CDR3 is TGTGCCAGCAGTGTGGGGGAGAGGAAGACCCAGTACTTC. This sequence encodes CASSVGERKTQYF. The full variable domain, completed using reference TRBV2 and TRBJ2-5, is EPEVTQTPSHQVTQMGQEVILRCVPISNHLYFYWYRQILGQKVEFLVSFYNNEISEKSEIFDDQFSVERPDGSNFTLKIRSTKLEDSAMYFCASSVGERKTQYFGPGTRLLVL.

This clonotype was counted at least ten times. This chain links TRBV7-2 with TRBJ1-5, with 9 bases matching TRBD1. Germline V gene sequence: CDR1 SGHTA, CDR2 FQGNSA. This CDR3 spans 19 amino acids. V gave up 6 bases and J gave up 0 bases; unmatched junction bases: 15. DNA of the CDR3: TGTGCCAGCAGGCCCTCCCTGGGACAGGGACCGTATAGCAATCAGCCCCAGCATTTT. Translating it yields CASRPSLGQGPYSNQPQHF.

This clonotype was recorded a few times. A much larger clone sits a single nucleotide away, making a read error possible. The chain has TRBV7-6 and TRBJ2-1; D may be TRBD1 or TRBD2 (5 bases each). Germline V CDR1 and CDR2: SGHVS, FNYEAQ. The CDR3 runs 15 residues. The CDR3 DNA is TGTGCCAGCAGCTTAGGTCTAGCTGGGGGTAATGGGCAGTTCTTC. Amino acid sequence: CASSLGLAGGNGQFF.

The chain employs TRBV30 and TRBJ1-4; the D is unclear. This CDR3 is built from 14 residues. Per germline, CDR1 GTSNPN and CDR2 SVGIG (reference sequence). V lost 2 bases and J 5 bases, leaving 12 bases between the germline ends. DNA of the CDR3: TGTGCCTGGAGTCTAGCACAGCTCAATGAAAAACTGTTTTTT. Amino acid sequence: CAWSLAQLNEKLFF.

The CDR3 coding sequence is TGTGCCAGCAGTTTCTTACAGGGGATTGGCGAAAAACTGTTTTTT. Translation gives CASSFLQGIGEKLFF. The chain is built from TRBV28 and TRBJ1-4, with 7 bases fitting TRBD1. The CDR3 covers 15 residues. Looked up from germline, CDR1 is MDHEN and CDR2 is SYDVKM. V shed 3 bases, J shed 8 bases, and the junction held 9 bases outside the gene matches.

This clonotype turned up a few times. A much larger clone sits a single nucleotide away, making a read error possible. The chain joins TRBV29-1 to TRBJ2-2, with D perhaps assigned TRBD1 or TRBD2 (6 bases each). Germline lookup yields CDR1 SQVTM and CDR2 ANQGSEA. The CDR3 contains 11 residues. In DNA form, the CDR3 reads TGCAGCGTTGGGGGGGCCGGGGAGCTGGTTTTT. Translated: CSVGGAGELVF.

Worth noting for this clonotype: One base away lies a much larger clone, so this may be a sequencing read error. The rearrangement uses TRBV29-1 and TRBJ2-3, with 7 bases matching TRBD2. CDR1 is SQVTM, CDR2 ANQGSEA, per germline. This CDR3 contains 15 residues. V dropped 5 bases and J dropped 2; count of bases not matched to a gene: 10. CDR3 bases: TGCAGCGTTTTAGGACCAGCGGGACCCACAGATACGCAGTATTTT. It translates to CSVLGPAGPTDTQYF.

This clonotype was detected many times. CDR3 loop: CASSLREGNSPLHF. CDR3 in DNA: TGTGCCAGCTCACTCAGGGAAGGGAATTCACCCCTCCACTTT. The J gene is TRBJ1-6, the V gene TRBV18; D may be TRBD1 (5 bases). V was pared by 4 bases and J by 7 bases, with 11 bases between. The CDR3 consists of 14 residues. Per the germline V gene, CDR1 is KGHSH and CDR2 is LQKENI.

The chain joins TRBV7-3 to TRBJ2-5; 14 nucleotides match TRBD2. The trim removed 5 bases at V and 5 bases at J, leaving 10 bases unmatched. Looked up from germline, CDR1 is SGHTA and CDR2 is FQGTGA. CDR3 size: 17 residues. The CDR3 loop reads CASSASTSGRAWETQYF. CDR3 DNA sequence: TGTGCCAGCAGCGCCTCGACTAGCGGGAGGGCCTGGGAGACCCAGTACTTC.

This clonotype has ten or more counts. CDR3 protein: CASSLAEAGAEQYF. The CDR3 coding sequence is TGTGCCAGCAGCTTAGCTGAGGCGGGGGCCGAGCAGTACTTC. The chain uses TRBV7-6 and TRBJ2-7, with D perhaps TRBD2 (7 bases). CDR1 and CDR2 (germline): SGHVS, FNYEAQ. V lost 0 bases and J 6 bases, leaving 12 bases between the germline ends. This CDR3 is built from 14 residues.

The CDR3 loop reads CASSPSGRIREKLFF. The CDR3 region has the DNA TGTGCCAGCTCACCTTCGGGGAGGATACGGGAAAAACTGTTTTTT. The chain carries TRBV18 and TRBJ1-4; D is unresolved. The CDR3 covers 15 residues. Germline V gene data show CDR1 as KGHSH and CDR2 as LQKENI. The V gene lost 3 bases and the J gene lost 8 bases, with 16 bases spanning the gap. Full variable domain (remainder filled in from reference TRBV18 and TRBJ1-4): NAGVMQNPRHLVRRRGQEARLRCSPMKGHSHVYWYRQLPEEGLKFMVYLQKENIIDESGMPKERFSAEFPKEGPSILRIQQVVRGDSAAYFCASSPSGRIREKLFFGSGTQLSVL.

This clonotype was counted a single time. The chain recombines TRBV20-1 with TRBJ2-1; 9 bases fit TRBD2. CDR1 is DFQATT, CDR2 SNEGSKA, per germline (reference sequence). This CDR3 is 17 amino acids long. V was pared by 0 bases and J by 0 bases, with 6 bases of the junction left unmatched. In nucleotides, the CDR3 is TGCAGTGCTAGAGATAGCCTAGCGGGGTCCTCCTACAATGAGCAGTTCTTC. The encoded protein is CSARDSLAGSSYNEQFF.